This TCR beta chain originates from a study of blood T cell repertoires in COVID-19. Study background: From the United States, Italy and Spain came samples of acute and convalescent COVID-19. PBMCs, B-cell-depleted T cells, or T cells were the source of the cDNA or gDNA that made up the material.

The protocol was immunoSEQ multiplex PCR, while the TCRdb copy is restricted to in-frame clones and leaves out a portion. The table includes under 45,000 clones, 75% to 90% detected once. Germline-derived CDR1 and CDR2 are MNHEY and SVGAGI. The CDR3 contains 13 residues. Between the trimmed V and J ends, which lost 2 bases and 5 bases, there was a span of 9 bases. The source of this sequence is a woman aged 40-49 years with acute or convalescent COVID-19. This rearrangement joins TRBV6-5 to TRBJ1-2; D is perhaps TRBD1 (5 bases). What was sequenced was peripheral blood. DNA for the CDR3: TGTGCCAGCAGTTACCGACAGAGTTATGGCTACACCTTC. This codes for CASSYRQSYGYTF.